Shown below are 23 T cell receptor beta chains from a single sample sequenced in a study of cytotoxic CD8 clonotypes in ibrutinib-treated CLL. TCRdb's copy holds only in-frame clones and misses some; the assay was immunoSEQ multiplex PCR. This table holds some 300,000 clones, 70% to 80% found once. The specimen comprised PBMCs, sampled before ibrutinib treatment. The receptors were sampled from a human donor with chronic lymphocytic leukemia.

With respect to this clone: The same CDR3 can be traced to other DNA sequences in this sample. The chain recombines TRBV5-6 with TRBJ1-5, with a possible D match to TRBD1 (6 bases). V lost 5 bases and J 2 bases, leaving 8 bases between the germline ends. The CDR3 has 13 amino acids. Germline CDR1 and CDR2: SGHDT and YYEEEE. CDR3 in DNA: TGTGCCAGCAGTCGGACAGGCAATCAGCCCCAGCATTTT. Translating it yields CASSRTGNQPQHF.

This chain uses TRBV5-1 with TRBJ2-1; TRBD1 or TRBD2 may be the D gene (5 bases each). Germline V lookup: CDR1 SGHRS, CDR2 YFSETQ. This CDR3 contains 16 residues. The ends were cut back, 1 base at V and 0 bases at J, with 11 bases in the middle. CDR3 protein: CASSLNGASSYNEQFF. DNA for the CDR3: TGCGCCAGCAGCTTGAACGGGGCTAGCTCCTACAATGAGCAGTTCTTC.

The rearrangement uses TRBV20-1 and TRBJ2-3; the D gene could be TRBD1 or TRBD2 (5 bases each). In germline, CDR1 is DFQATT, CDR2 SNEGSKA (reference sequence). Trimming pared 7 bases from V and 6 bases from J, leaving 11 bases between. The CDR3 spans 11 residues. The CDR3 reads CSVPRGDTQYF. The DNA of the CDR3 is TGCAGTGTTCCTCGGGGCGATACGCAGTATTTT.

CDR3 DNA: TGTGCCAGCAGTTCCTTAGCGGGAGGATCCTACGAGCAGTACTTC. Its translation: CASSSLAGGSYEQYF. The rearrangement links TRBV28 to TRBJ2-7, with TRBD2 matching over 10 bases. J lost 1 base, V lost 4 bases, and 4 bases had no gene match. The CDR3 runs 15 residues. Germline CDR1 is MDHEN and CDR2 is SYDVKM.

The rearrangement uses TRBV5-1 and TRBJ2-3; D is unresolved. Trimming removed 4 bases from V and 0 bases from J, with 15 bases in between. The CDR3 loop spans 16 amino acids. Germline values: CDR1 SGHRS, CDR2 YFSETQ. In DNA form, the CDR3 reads TGCGCCAGCAGCCCCTCTCCGGCGCTCAGCACAGATACGCAGTATTTT. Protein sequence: CASSPSPALSTDTQYF.

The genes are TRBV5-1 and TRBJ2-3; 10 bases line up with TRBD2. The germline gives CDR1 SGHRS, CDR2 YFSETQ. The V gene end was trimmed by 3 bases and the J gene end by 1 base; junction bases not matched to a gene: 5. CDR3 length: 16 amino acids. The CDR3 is CASSSTAGGGTDTQYF. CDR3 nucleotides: TGCGCCAGCAGCTCAACAGCGGGAGGGGGCACAGATACGCAGTATTTT.

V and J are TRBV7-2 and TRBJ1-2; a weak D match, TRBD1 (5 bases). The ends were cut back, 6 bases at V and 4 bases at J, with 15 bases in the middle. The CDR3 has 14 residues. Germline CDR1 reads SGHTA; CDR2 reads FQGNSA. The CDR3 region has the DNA TGTGCCAGCAGTCCGACGAGGGGAATCTATGGCTACACCTTC. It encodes CASSPTRGIYGYTF.

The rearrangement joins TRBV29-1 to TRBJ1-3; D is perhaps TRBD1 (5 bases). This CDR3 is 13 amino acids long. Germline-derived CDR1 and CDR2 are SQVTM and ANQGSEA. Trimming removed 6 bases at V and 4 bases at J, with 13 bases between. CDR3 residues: CSVIPGAGNTIYF. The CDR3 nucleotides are TGCAGCGTCATCCCCGGGGCGGGAAACACCATATATTTT.

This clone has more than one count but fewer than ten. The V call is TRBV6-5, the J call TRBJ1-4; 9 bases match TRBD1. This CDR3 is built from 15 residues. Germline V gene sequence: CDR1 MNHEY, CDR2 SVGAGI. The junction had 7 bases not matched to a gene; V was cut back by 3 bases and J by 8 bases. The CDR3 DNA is TGTGCCAGCAGTTATGGCGGGACAGGGAAGGAAAAACTGTTTTTT. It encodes CASSYGGTGKEKLFF.

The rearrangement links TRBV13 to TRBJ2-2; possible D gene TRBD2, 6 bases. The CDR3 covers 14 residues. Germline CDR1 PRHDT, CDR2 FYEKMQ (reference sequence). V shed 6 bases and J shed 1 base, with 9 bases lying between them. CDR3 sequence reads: CASRGDLNTGELFF. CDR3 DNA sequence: TGTGCCAGCAGAGGGGACTTGAACACCGGGGAGCTGTTTTTT.

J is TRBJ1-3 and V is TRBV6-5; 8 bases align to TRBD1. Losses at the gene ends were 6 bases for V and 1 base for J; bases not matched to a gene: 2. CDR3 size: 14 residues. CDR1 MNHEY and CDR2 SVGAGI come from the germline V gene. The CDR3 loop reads CASSHRGSGNTIYF. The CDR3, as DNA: TGTGCCAGCAGCCACAGGGGGTCTGGAAACACCATATATTTT.

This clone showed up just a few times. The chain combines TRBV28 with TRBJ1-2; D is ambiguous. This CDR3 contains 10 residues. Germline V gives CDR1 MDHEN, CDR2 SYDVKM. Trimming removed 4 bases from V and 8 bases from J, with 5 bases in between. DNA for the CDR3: TGTGCCAGCAGTTCTGGCGGCTACACCTTC. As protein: CASSSGGYTF.

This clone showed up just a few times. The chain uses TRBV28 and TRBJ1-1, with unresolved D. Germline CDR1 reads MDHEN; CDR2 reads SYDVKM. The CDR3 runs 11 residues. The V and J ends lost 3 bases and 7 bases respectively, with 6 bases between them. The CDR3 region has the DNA TGTGCCAGCAGTTTCGGCCTTGAAGCTTTCTTT. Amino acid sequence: CASSFGLEAFF.

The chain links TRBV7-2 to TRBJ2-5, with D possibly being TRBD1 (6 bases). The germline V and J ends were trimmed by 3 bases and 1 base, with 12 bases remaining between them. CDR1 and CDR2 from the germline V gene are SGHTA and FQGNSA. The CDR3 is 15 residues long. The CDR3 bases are TGTGCCAGCAGCTTTGTCAGGGACATCCAAGAGACCCAGTACTTC. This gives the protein CASSFVRDIQETQYF.

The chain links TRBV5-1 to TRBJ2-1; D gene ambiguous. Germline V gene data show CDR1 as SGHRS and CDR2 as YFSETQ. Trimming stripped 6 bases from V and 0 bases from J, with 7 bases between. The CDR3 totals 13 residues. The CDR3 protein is CASKTGSYNEQFF. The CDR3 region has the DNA TGCGCCAGCAAGACCGGCTCCTACAATGAGCAGTTCTTC.

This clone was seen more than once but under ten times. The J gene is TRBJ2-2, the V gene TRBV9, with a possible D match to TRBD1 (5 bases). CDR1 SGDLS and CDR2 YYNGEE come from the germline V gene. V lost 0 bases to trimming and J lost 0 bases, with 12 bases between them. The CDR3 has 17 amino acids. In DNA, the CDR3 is TGTGCCAGCAGCGTAGTTGGGGCGCTTGCGAACACCGGGGAGCTGTTTTTT. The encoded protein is CASSVVGALANTGELFF. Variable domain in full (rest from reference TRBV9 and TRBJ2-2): DSGVTQTPKHLITATGQRVTLRCSPRSGDLSVYWYQQSLDQGLQFLIQYYNGEERAKGNILERFSAQQFPDLHSELNLSSLELGDSALYFCASSVVGALANTGELFFGEGSRLTVL.

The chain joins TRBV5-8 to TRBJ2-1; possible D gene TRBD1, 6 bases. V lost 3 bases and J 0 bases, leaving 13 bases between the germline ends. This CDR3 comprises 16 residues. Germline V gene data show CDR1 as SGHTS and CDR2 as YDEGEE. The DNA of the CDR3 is TGTGCCAGCAGCTACTACAGGGAGAGCTCCTACAATGAGCAGTTCTTC. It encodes CASSYYRESSYNEQFF.

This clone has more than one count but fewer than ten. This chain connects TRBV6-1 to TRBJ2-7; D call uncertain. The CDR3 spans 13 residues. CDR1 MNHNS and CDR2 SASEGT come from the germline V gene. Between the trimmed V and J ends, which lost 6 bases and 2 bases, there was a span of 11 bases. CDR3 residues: CASSAMQAYEQYF. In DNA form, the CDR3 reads TGTGCCAGCAGCGCTATGCAAGCCTACGAGCAGTACTTC.

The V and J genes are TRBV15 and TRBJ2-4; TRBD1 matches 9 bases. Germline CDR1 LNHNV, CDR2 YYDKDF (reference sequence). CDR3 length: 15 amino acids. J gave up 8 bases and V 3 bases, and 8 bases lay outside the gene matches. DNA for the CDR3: TGTGCCACCAGCAGCCGGGACAGGGAGTGGGACATTCAGTACTTC. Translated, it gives CATSSRDREWDIQYF.

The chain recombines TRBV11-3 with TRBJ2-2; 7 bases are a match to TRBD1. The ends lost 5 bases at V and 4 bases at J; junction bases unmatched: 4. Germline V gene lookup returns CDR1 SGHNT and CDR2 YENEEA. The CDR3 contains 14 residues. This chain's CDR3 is CASSAPGGTGELFF. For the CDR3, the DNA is TGTGCCAGCAGCGCACCAGGGGGCACCGGGGAGCTGTTTTTT.

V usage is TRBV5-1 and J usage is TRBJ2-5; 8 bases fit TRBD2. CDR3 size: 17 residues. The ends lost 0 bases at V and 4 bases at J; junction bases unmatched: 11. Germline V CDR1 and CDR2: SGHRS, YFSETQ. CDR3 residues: CASSLESGSRWGETQYF. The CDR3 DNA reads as TGCGCCAGCAGCTTGGAGAGCGGGAGCCGATGGGGAGAGACCCAGTACTTC.

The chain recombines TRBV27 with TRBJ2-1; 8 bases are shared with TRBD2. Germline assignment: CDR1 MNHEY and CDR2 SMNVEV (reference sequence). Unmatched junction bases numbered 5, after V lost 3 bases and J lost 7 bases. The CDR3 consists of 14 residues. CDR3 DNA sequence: TGTGCCAGCAGTTTTTCGGGAGGGGGGAATGAGCAGTTCTTC. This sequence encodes CASSFSGGGNEQFF.

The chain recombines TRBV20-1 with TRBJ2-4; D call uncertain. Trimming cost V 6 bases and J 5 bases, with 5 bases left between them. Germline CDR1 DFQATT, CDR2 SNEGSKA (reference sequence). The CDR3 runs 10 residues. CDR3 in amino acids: CSAVQNIQYF. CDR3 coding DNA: TGCAGTGCCGTCCAAAACATTCAGTACTTC.